The T cell receptor (beta chain) described here comes from a study of tumor-infiltrating lymphocytes in primary liver carcinoma. Co-extracted RNA and DNA came from roughly 21-30 mg of unsorted bulk tissue. Donors underwent surgery for histopathologically diagnosed primary liver carcinoma. The researchers produced TCR beta cDNA from 500 ng total RNA with a constant-region primer. The TCR beta library was amplified through three nested multiplex PCR rounds in a modified ARM-PCR procedure. It was with TRBV1-TRBV30 forward primers and a C-beta reverse primer that the first two PCR rounds were run, at around 11 cycles each. TCRdb ran MiXCR on the multiplex PCR reads and lists one entry per CDR3 protein. There are 80,000 or so distinct CDR3 sequences in the sample; approximately 70% occur only once, and roughly 25% lies in the top ten. Germline V gene lookup returns CDR1 SQVTM and CDR2 ANQGSEA. Trimming stripped 6 bases from V and 11 bases from J, with 29 bases between. The length of the CDR3 is 16 residues.

The material sequenced was tumor-adjacent normal liver tissue. The TCR sequence derives from a man aged 35 to 55 with primary liver carcinoma and hepatitis B virus infection. V and J are TRBV29-1 and TRBJ2-1; D remains unclear. CDR3 DNA: TGCAGCGTCGCCACGCTTCAACCCTGGTCCCGTCAACAGCAGTTCTTC. Its protein is CSVATLQPWSRQQQFF.